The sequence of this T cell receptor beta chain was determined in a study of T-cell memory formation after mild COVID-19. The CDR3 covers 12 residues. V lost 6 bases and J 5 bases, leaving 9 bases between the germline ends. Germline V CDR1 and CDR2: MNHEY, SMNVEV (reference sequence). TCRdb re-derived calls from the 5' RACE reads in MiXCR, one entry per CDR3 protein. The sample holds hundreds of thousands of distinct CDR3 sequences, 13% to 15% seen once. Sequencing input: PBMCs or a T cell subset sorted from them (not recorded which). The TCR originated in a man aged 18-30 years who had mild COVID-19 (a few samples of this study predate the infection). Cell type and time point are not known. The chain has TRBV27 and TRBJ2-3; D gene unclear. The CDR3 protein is CASRGMGDTQYF. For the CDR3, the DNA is TGTGCCAGCAGGGGCATGGGAGATACGCAGTATTTT.